Given below is one TCR beta chain in context. This record comes from a study of CD8 T cells in Susac syndrome. Germline CDR1 and CDR2: SGHDT and YYEEEE. Trimming cost V 0 bases and J 0 bases, with 10 bases left between them. The CDR3 sequence is 16 residues long. Reverse transcription used about 0.45 to 1 ug RNA and random hexamers. TCRdb passed the immunoSEQ multiplex PCR reads through MiXCR, listing each CDR3 protein once. In the table there are fewer than 200,000 distinct CDR3 sequences, approximately 95% of which are singletons. This clonotype originated in a human donor with multiple sclerosis. Sequenced: CD8+ T cells from PBMCs. V is TRBV5-6 and J is TRBJ2-1; no firm D call. In nucleotides, the CDR3 is TGTGCCAGCAGCTTGGCCGGAACCTTCTCCTACAATGAGCAGTTCTTC. It codes for CASSLAGTFSYNEQFF.